These T cell receptor beta chains were read from a single sample in a study of T cell changes during pregnancy in multiple sclerosis. Method: immunoSEQ multiplex PCR; TCRdb's copy keeps in-frame clones and lacks some. The sample includes tens of thousands of clones, roughly 92% of them seen just once. The starting material was peripheral blood, obtained after pregnancy. The origin of the receptors is a female donor with multiple sclerosis, enrolled in a pregnancy study. Each CDR3 is given with its conserved first and last residue.

length,J,V,CDR3
14,TRBJ2-4,TRBV25-1,CASSDYLTEDIQYF
13,TRBJ1-2,TRBV6-5,CASSPLKGDGYTF
13,TRBJ1-3,TRBV7-6,CASSPGLGNTIYF
15,TRBJ2-7,TRBV30,CAWSLPTGRNYEQYF
15,TRBJ1-4,TRBV5-8,CASSRGQGAAEKLFF
14,TRBJ1-1,TRBV4-3,CASSQGQGYTEAFF
12,TRBJ1-2,TRBV6-1,CATRDSFYGYTF
12,-,TRBV30,CAWGRSGIEQYF
18,TRBJ2-6,TRBV4-3,CASSQDGQGFTGANVLTF
15,TRBJ2-3,TRBV6-4,CASSDQDRGADTQYF
17,TRBJ1-4,TRBV19,CASSIDPTTGGGEKLFF
14,TRBJ1-5,TRBV18,CASSPTGGGQPQHF
14,TRBJ1-5,TRBV6-1,CASSAIPSNQPQHF
17,TRBJ1-3,TRBV19,CASKPLTLGTAGNTIYF
15,TRBJ1-5,TRBV28,CASSLPQGGNQPQHF
15,TRBJ2-5,TRBV9,CASSVEGLAEETQYF
14,TRBJ1-4,TRBV4-3,CASSAGQGSEKLFF
17,TRBJ2-7,TRBV5-4,CASSLNRLTSGSYEQYF
13,TRBJ1-5,TRBV30,CAWNRDSNQPQHF
14,TRBJ1-5,TRBV5-5,CASSLKQVNQPQHF
15,TRBJ2-1,TRBV7-9,CASSSLADLYNEQFF
13,TRBJ2-7,TRBV6-5,CAVRRGPNYEQYF
16,TRBJ1-6,TRBV5-8,CASTHFRGVGNSPLHF
15,TRBJ1-1,TRBV19,CASRKQGARNTEAFF
14,TRBJ2-7,TRBV13,CASSFSGRAYEQYF
14,TRBJ2-7,TRBV28,CASSSGAVLNEQYF
15,TRBJ1-1,TRBV19,CASSIGVGGGTEAFF
14,TRBJ2-7,TRBV19,CASSARQAPYEQYF
15,TRBJ1-1,TRBV6-6,CASSYRDRPNTEAFF
15,TRBJ2-3,TRBV5-1,CASSLSGASTDTQYF
16,TRBJ1-1,TRBV7-9,CASSLDQGEFNTEAFF